This T cell receptor beta chain emerged from a study of regulatory T cells in long-lasting Graves disease. The CDR3 spans 11 residues. V lost 6 bases and J 15 bases, leaving 12 bases between the germline ends. Germline V CDR1 and CDR2: MNHNS, SASEGT. iRepertoire HTBI primers and Arm-PCR of CDR3 regions built TCR beta libraries. One entry per CDR3 protein, called by TCRdb with MiXCR from the multiplex PCR reads. The top ten hold approximately 17% of the sample, which has 350,000 to 450,000 distinct CDR3 sequences, approximately 12% seen once. This clonotype has more than one count but fewer than ten. Described time point: newly diagnosed GD, antithyroid drugs for less than 3 months. After RNA was extracted from PBMCs, the TCR library was made from it. The same data also went into a second study, on T cells in Graves' hyperthyroidism and ophthalmopathy.

The sample in question was peripheral blood mononuclear cells (PBMCs), obtained at new diagnosis, from a patient treated with antithyroid drugs. J is TRBJ1-6 and V is TRBV6-1; the D is unclear. This clonotype was obtained from a woman between 18 and 30 years old with Graves disease. The CDR3 DNA sequence: TGTGCCAGCAGCTCCGGCGGGGTCCTCCACTTT. Encoded protein: CASSSGGVLHF.